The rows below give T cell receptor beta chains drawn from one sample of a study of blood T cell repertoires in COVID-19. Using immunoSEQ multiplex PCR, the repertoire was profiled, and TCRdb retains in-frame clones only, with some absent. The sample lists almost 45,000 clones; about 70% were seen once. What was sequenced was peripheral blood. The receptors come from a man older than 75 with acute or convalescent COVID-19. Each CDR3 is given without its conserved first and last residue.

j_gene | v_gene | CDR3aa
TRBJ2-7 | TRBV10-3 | AHQNEVSYEQY
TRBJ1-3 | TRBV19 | ASSPPGQTFSGNTIY
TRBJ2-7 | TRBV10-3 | AIRTTSGRVEDEQY
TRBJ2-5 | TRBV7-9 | ASSGTRSLWTQY
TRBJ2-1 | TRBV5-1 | ASRWTTSGNNEQF
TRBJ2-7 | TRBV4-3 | ASSQGTGPYEQY
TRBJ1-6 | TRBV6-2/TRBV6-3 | ASSPRQNSPLH
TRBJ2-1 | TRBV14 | ASSLHPLQLRTSGRPRNEQF
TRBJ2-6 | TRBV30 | AWRRRGANVLT
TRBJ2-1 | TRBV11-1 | ASSLRLAGEGEQF
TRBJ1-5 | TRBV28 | ASSSPGGPYRQPQH
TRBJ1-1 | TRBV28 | ASRPRNPVLRAF
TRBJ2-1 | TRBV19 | ASSILAGSSYNEQF
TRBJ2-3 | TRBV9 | ASSVAWEQGEQY
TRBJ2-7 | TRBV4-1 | ASSPQLSSGSYEQY
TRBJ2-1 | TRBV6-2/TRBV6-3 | ASSSISSGIGYEQF
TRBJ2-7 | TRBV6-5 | ASSLGQAAYEQY
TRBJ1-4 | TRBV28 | ASSSTGTAGEKLF
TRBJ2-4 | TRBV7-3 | ASSHGGGTGGQNIQY
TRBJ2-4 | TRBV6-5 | ASSRSGGYIQY
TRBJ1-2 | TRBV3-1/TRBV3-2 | ASSPLGQGAHYGYT
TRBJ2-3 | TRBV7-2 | ASSLSLLSTDTQY